This T cell receptor beta chain was identified in a study of PD-L1 blockade in urothelial cancer. The wider study: Of some 29 patients, around 26 were males with bladder-origin urothelial cancer.

From germline, CDR1 is MGHRA and CDR2 YSYEKL. The CDR3 extends over 14 amino acids. Trimming removed 0 bases from V and 3 bases from J, with 9 bases in between. Repertoires were generated with immunoSEQ multiplex PCR, while TCRdb's copy carries only in-frame clones and drops some. Here the sample spans tens of thousands of clones, roughly 84% being singletons. The time point here: pretreatment peripheral blood. Sequencing was performed on PBMCs, taken around atezolizumab (anti-PD-L1) treatment. The sequence derives from a woman between 70 and 85 years old with urothelial cancer. V gene TRBV4-1 combines with J gene TRBJ2-7; D unclear. The CDR3 reads CASSQDGSGYEQYF. CDR3 coding DNA: TGCGCCAGCAGCCAAGACGGGTCGGGCTACGAGCAGTACTTC.